The 20 T cell receptor beta chains listed next were all sequenced from one sample in a study of regulatory dendritic cells for organ transplantation. These receptors' targets are unknown. The repertoire was sequenced with immunoSEQ multiplex PCR; TCRdb's copy has only in-frame clones and lacks some. Among tens of thousands of clones listed, approximately 85% were seen once. Allogeneic regulatory or mature dendritic cells were co-cultured for less than six days with CFSE-labeled sorted T cells at 1:10. The sample was naive CD4+ T cells from blood cultured with dendritic cells. Described subset: CD45RA+ naive T cells. Receptor source: a human donor in good health.

V usage is TRBV15 and J usage is TRBJ1-4; D ambiguous. Trimming took off 0 bases at V and 8 bases at J, with 13 bases between the two ends. Germline CDR1 and CDR2: LNHNV and YYDKDF (reference sequence). The CDR3 has 15 residues. The CDR3 sequence is CATSRDRGLGEKLFF. Here the CDR3 DNA reads TGTGCCACCAGCAGAGATCGAGGACTCGGGGAAAAACTGTTTTTT.

This clone was counted once. This chain uses TRBV28 with TRBJ1-2; no firm D call. This CDR3 is built from 14 residues. V lost 5 bases and J lost 0, with 10 bases in between. Germline loops: CDR1 MDHEN, CDR2 SYDVKM. CDR3 in amino acids: CASSRIYTNYGYTF. CDR3 coding DNA: TGTGCCAGCAGTCGAATCTATACTAACTATGGCTACACCTTC.

The DNA of the CDR3 is TGTGCCAGCAGCTTAGCCGGGGGGAACACTGAAGCTTTCTTT. It yields the protein CASSLAGGNTEAFF. The V call is TRBV7-2, the J call TRBJ1-1, with D maybe TRBD1 (5 bases). V shed 0 bases and J shed 1 base, with 6 bases lying between them. Per germline, CDR1 SGHTA and CDR2 FQGNSA. The CDR3 is 14 residues long.

V and J are TRBV18 and TRBJ1-5; D is uncertain. The ends were cut back, 2 bases at V and 2 bases at J, with 7 bases in the middle. Germline values: CDR1 KGHSH, CDR2 LQKENI. The CDR3 is made up of 14 amino acids. CDR3 in DNA: TGTGCCAGCTCACCAGGGCTGGGCAATCAGCCCCAGCATTTT. Its protein product is CASSPGLGNQPQHF.

This chain links TRBV30 with TRBJ2-1; TRBD1 or TRBD2 may be the D gene (5 bases each). The CDR3 is made up of 14 amino acids. The V gene's germline CDR1 is GTSNPN and CDR2 SVGIG (reference sequence). Trimming took 4 bases from V and 4 from J, leaving 14 bases between them. The CDR3 is CAWTGTQIYNEQFF. CDR3 in DNA: TGTGCCTGGACCGGGACCCAGATATACAATGAGCAGTTCTTC.

The chain employs TRBV6-1 and TRBJ1-2; D might be TRBD1 (6 bases). The CDR3 consists of 13 residues. Trimming removed 5 bases at V and 5 bases at J, with 12 bases between. Germline CDR1 reads MNHNS; CDR2 reads SASEGT. The CDR3 reads CASSLQGSYGYTF. CDR3 DNA: TGTGCCAGCAGTCTACAGGGTTCTTATGGCTACACCTTC.

V gene TRBV2 combines with J gene TRBJ2-2; 7 positions agree with TRBD1. Germline V lookup: CDR1 SNHLY, CDR2 FYNNEI. The CDR3 runs 16 residues. The V segment lost 6 bases and the J segment 0 bases; nucleotides outside the gene matches: 7. CDR3 residues: CASSLDRPSNTGELFF. Here the CDR3 DNA reads TGTGCCAGCAGCCTGGACAGGCCCTCGAACACCGGGGAGCTGTTTTTT.

This clone has more than one count but fewer than ten. The gene calls are TRBV7-6 and TRBJ1-6; D remains unclear. The length of the CDR3 is 12 residues. The germline V gene encodes CDR1 SGHVS and CDR2 FNYEAQ. Trimming shortened V by 5 bases and J by 12 bases, and 11 bases separated the two germline ends. The CDR3 loop reads CASSLLVGPLHF. CDR3 sequence (DNA): TGTGCCAGCAGCCTGCTAGTTGGACCCCTCCACTTT.

Points on this clone: Compared with germline, one end of the junction differs, possibly owing to a read error. The chain couples TRBV7-7 to TRBJ2-2, with D possibly TRBD2 on 5 matching bases. CDR1 SSHAT and CDR2 FNYEAQ come from the germline V gene (reference sequence). The CDR3 is 15 residues long. The CDR3 DNA reads as TGTGCTAGCAGCGCAGGAGGAGTAGGGACCGGGGAGCTGTTTTTT. Amino acid sequence: CASSAGGVGTGELFF.

The J gene is TRBJ1-5, the V gene TRBV15, with no clear D. Germline loops: CDR1 LNHNV, CDR2 YYDKDF (reference sequence). CDR3 length equals 15 residues. Trimming pared 1 base from V and 0 bases from J, leaving 7 bases between. The DNA of the CDR3 is TGTGCCACCAGCAGAGGTGTTGGTAGCAATCAGCCCCAGCATTTT. This gives the protein CATSRGVGSNQPQHF.

The J gene is TRBJ2-2, the V gene TRBV19; perhaps TRBD1 as D (5 bases). CDR1 is LNHDA, CDR2 SQIVND, per germline (reference sequence). Trimming cost V 2 bases and J 3 bases, with 7 bases left between them. This CDR3 region has 14 residues. The CDR3 coding sequence is TGTGCCAGTAGTATACAGACAGACACCGGGGAGCTGTTTTTT. Amino acid sequence: CASSIQTDTGELFF.

This clone has only one observation. The chain uses TRBV18 and TRBJ2-1, with TRBD1 matching 9 bases. The germline gives CDR1 KGHSH, CDR2 LQKENI. J was trimmed by 8 bases and V by 4 bases; bases with no gene match: 3. This CDR3 has 13 residues. The CDR3 region is CASSQGQGDEQFF. The CDR3 region has the DNA TGTGCCAGCTCACAGGGACAGGGCGATGAGCAGTTCTTC.

This chain uses TRBV7-9 with TRBJ2-4, with 7 bases fitting TRBD1. CDR3 length: 17 amino acids. V shed 4 bases and J 0 bases; nucleotides not matched to a gene: 9. The V gene's germline CDR1 is SEHNR and CDR2 FQNEAQ (reference sequence). The CDR3 sequence is CASSSGQPALAKNIQYF. The CDR3 coding sequence is TGTGCCAGCAGCTCGGGACAGCCAGCCCTAGCCAAAAACATTCAGTACTTC. Looking up the rest from reference TRBV7-9 and TRBJ2-4 gives the full variable domain: DTGVSQNPRHKITKRGQNVTFRCDPISEHNRLYWYRQTLGQGPEFLTYFQNEAQLEKSRLLSDRFSAERPKGSFSTLEIQRTEQGDSAMYLCASSSGQPALAKNIQYFGAGTRLSVL.

The chain uses TRBV7-8 and TRBJ1-5, with 9 bases matching TRBD1. This CDR3 has 15 residues. Trimming removed 5 bases from V and 7 bases from J; junction bases left unmatched: 9. Germline V lookup: CDR1 SGHVS, CDR2 FQNEAQ. The CDR3 nucleotides read TGTGCCAGCAGCCTCCGGGACAGGGTTCAACAGCCCCAGCATTTT. Translation gives CASSLRDRVQQPQHF.

This rearrangement joins TRBV2 to TRBJ2-3; TRBD2 agrees at 14 bases. Germline V CDR1 and CDR2: SNHLY, FYNNEI. V lost 6 bases to trimming and J lost 4 bases; unmatched junction nucleotides: 6. This CDR3 is 16 amino acids long. The CDR3 here is CASSQGLAGAADTQYF. The CDR3 region has the DNA TGTGCCAGCAGCCAGGGACTAGCGGGAGCGGCAGATACGCAGTATTTT.

The gene calls are TRBV6-5 and TRBJ2-7; TRBD1 aligns across 7 bases. V trimming: 4 bases; J trimming: 3 bases; junction bases outside the gene matches: 9. This CDR3 spans 15 amino acids. Germline lookup yields CDR1 MNHEY and CDR2 SVGAGI. CDR3: CASSFAGTADYEQYF. The CDR3 nucleotides are TGTGCCAGCAGTTTTGCCGGGACAGCCGACTACGAGCAGTACTTC.

The chain links TRBV7-2 to TRBJ2-7; D is ambiguous. The CDR3 length is 14 residues. The V gene lost 1 base and the J gene lost 3 bases, with 10 bases spanning the gap. CDR1 and CDR2 (germline): SGHTA, FQGNSA. CDR3 loop: CASSLGSAVYEQYF. CDR3 DNA sequence: TGTGCCAGCAGCTTAGGGTCGGCGGTCTACGAGCAGTACTTC.

This chain links TRBV28 with TRBJ2-7; no reliable D call. Per the germline V gene, CDR1 is MDHEN and CDR2 is SYDVKM. The CDR3 covers 12 residues. Trimming removed 3 bases from V and 9 bases from J, with 12 bases in between. CDR3 in DNA: TGTGCCAGCAGTTTGGGAAGGTTTGGGCAGTACTTC. Translation: CASSLGRFGQYF.

V and J are TRBV4-3 and TRBJ2-1; a possible D gene is TRBD2 (6 bases). Trimming pared 3 bases from V and 4 bases from J, leaving 13 bases between. The CDR3 has 15 amino acids. From germline, CDR1 is LGHNA and CDR2 YSLEER. CDR3 sequence: CASSQGGNSYNEQFF. The CDR3 DNA sequence: TGCGCCAGCAGCCAGGGGGGAAACAGTTACAATGAGCAGTTCTTC.

The gene calls are TRBV7-9 and TRBJ1-2, with a tentative D call TRBD1 (5 bases). V was cut by 8 bases and J by 2 bases, with 9 bases left in between. Germline values: CDR1 SEHNR, CDR2 FQNEAQ (reference sequence). There are 12 residues in the CDR3. CDR3 coding DNA: TGTGCCAGCGGTCGGGGCAACTATGGCTACACCTTC. It codes for CASGRGNYGYTF.